Sequencing of this T cell receptor beta chain was carried out in a study of CD8 T cells in Susac syndrome. Points from the study as a whole: As acknowledged by the study, its TCR sequencing and HLA analysis included a relatively small number of individuals.

The CD8+ and CD4+ T cells were isolated magnetically using a negative isolation approach, whereas the TEMRA cells were enriched by FACS. Notes on this clonotype: Its antigen is still unknown.

With random hexamers, reverse transcription was performed on about 0.5 to 1 ug of RNA. A multiplex approach, immunoSEQ multiplex PCR, amplified TCR beta CDR3 across 54 Vbeta and 13 Jbeta. TCRdb called the immunoSEQ multiplex PCR reads again in MiXCR, with one record for every CDR3 protein. The sample carries about 160,000 distinct CDR3 sequences, roughly 94% recorded once. This CDR3 is 14 amino acids long. Germline CDR1 and CDR2: SGHVS and FNYEAQ. V was pared by 4 bases and J by 0 bases, with 1 base of the junction left unmatched. The sequenced sample was CD4+ T cells from PBMCs. The V gene is TRBV7-6, the J gene TRBJ1-1, with 8 bases fitting TRBD1. The receptor was isolated from a human donor with multiple sclerosis. The DNA for the CDR3 is TGTGCCAGCAGCTCACAGGGGGTGAACACTGAAGCTTTCTTT. Translation: CASSSQGVNTEAFF.